This T cell receptor beta chain was sequenced for a study of cytomegalovirus exposure and HLA in healthy donors. Across the whole study: Within an early data release were about 85 million unique TCRs drawn from HLA-typed donors. Regarding the study as a whole: As was reported, the HLA-A and HLA-B alleles of most subjects were accurately predicted from TCR beta sequences. Sequencing likely generated an artifact that appeared as a cluster of highly shared sequence variants.

As concerns this clone: Its antigen remains unidentified.

The PCR contained 60 Vbeta and 13 Jbeta primers. Data came from immunoSEQ multiplex PCR; TCRdb stores just in-frame clones and leaves some out. Found here are tens of thousands of clones, approximately 72% of them singletons; the top ten hold nearly 7.5%. Trimming removed 3 bases at V and 3 bases at J, with 13 bases between. CDR3 length: 15 residues. Per germline, CDR1 KGHSH and CDR2 LQKENI. This chain connects TRBV18 to TRBJ2-3; weak D call: TRBD2 (6 bases). This TCR derives from a woman aged 25 to 39 in good health and CMV-seropositive. Material for sequencing was PBMCs. The CDR3 DNA is TGTGCCAGCTCACCCTTTTCCGGAGGGACAGATACGCAGTATTTT. As protein: CASSPFSGGTDTQYF.